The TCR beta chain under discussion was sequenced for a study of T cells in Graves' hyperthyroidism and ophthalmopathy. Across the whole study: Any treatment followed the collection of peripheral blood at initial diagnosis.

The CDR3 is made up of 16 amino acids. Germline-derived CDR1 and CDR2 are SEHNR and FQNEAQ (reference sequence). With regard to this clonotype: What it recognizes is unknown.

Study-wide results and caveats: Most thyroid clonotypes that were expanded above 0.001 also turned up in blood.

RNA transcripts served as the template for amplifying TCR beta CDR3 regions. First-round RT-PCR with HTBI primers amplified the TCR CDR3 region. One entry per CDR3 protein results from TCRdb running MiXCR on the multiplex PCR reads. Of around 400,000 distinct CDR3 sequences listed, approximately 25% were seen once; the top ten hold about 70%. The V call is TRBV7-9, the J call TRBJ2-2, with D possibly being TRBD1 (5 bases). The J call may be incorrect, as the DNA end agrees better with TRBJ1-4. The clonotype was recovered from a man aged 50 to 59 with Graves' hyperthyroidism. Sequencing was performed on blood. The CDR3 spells CASSSRVGKANEKLFF. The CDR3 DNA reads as TGTGCCAGCAGCTCCAGGGTCGGAAAAGCTAATGAAAAACTGTTTTTT.